The 21 T cell receptor beta chains below were found in one sample sequenced in a study of cytomegalovirus exposure and HLA in healthy donors (dated by TCRdb to 2017 to 2019). To prepare the library, the immunoSEQ multiplex PCR assay was applied. For the multiplex PCR, a mixture combining 60 forward primers for TCR Vbeta segments and 13 reverse primers for TCR Jbeta segments was used. This immuneACCESS table, as held by TCRdb, lists in-frame sequences with V and J called but not all clones. Of the missing ones, under half trace to an unresolved V gene in checked studies; the others have no known cause. This sample gives 160,000 or so clones in total; roughly 80% of them show up just once. 8.5% of the sample lies in the top ten. Sample: PBMCs. Every receptor here comes from a male donor in good health and CMV-seropositive.

The chain carries TRBV7-8 and TRBJ2-2; 15 nucleotides agree with TRBD2. With V trimmed by 1 base and J by 8 bases, 8 bases remained unmatched. Per the germline V gene, CDR1 is SGHVS and CDR2 is FQNEAQ. CDR3 length equals 18 residues. DNA for the CDR3: TGTGCCAGCAGCTTAGGGCGGGGACTAGCGGGAGGTGGAGGGGAGCTGTTTTTT. Its translation is CASSLGRGLAGGGGELFF.

V gene TRBV6-6 combines with J gene TRBJ1-6; D unresolved. The germline V gene encodes CDR1 MNHNY and CDR2 SVGAGI (reference sequence). Trimming pared 0 bases from V and 0 bases from J, leaving 3 bases between. This CDR3 is built from 15 residues. The CDR3 bases are TGTGCCAGCAGTTACTCGAGCTCCTATAATTCACCCCTCCACTTT. This gives the protein CASSYSSSYNSPLHF.

The J gene is TRBJ2-1, the V gene TRBV7-2; 7 bases map to TRBD1. The CDR3 contains 13 residues. CDR1 is SGHTA, CDR2 FQGNSA, per germline. Trimming took 4 bases from V and 6 from J; bases not matched to a gene: 3. CDR3 amino acids: CASSSDRANEQFF. In DNA, the CDR3 is TGTGCCAGCAGCTCCGACAGGGCCAATGAGCAGTTCTTC.

V gene TRBV5-5 combines with J gene TRBJ1-4; no reliable D call. Germline V gene lookup returns CDR1 SGHKS and CDR2 YYEKEE (reference sequence). The CDR3 runs 14 residues. V gave up 4 bases and J gave up 4 bases, with 11 bases separating them. As DNA, the CDR3 is TGTGCCAGCAGCCGAGAGATAGTTAATGAAAAACTGTTTTTT. This translates into CASSREIVNEKLFF.

This clone was counted once. This chain uses TRBV10-1 with TRBJ1-2, with 10 bases that match TRBD1. Germline CDR1 and CDR2: WNHNN and SYGVQD (reference sequence). The CDR3 has 16 amino acids. V lost 2 bases and J lost 4; bases outside the gene matches: 7. As DNA, the CDR3 is TGCGCCAGCAGTGAGAGTGTGACAGGGGGCCTCTATGGCTACACCTTC. Protein sequence: CASSESVTGGLYGYTF.

The sample holds a few counts of this clone. The V and J genes are TRBV7-8 and TRBJ1-6; unclear D gene. The ends were cut back, 3 bases at V and 0 bases at J, with 6 bases in the middle. Germline CDR1 SGHVS, CDR2 FQNEAQ. The CDR3 loop spans 15 amino acids. The chain's CDR3 is CASSFVSSYNSPLHF. CDR3 sequence (DNA): TGTGCCAGCAGCTTCGTGAGCTCCTATAATTCACCCCTCCACTTT.

The sample holds a few counts of this clone. The chain recombines TRBV28 with TRBJ1-5, with a weak D call TRBD1 (6 bases). Germline V lookup: CDR1 MDHEN, CDR2 SYDVKM. V was cut by 1 base and J by 1 base, with 8 bases left in between. The CDR3 covers 15 residues. Here the CDR3 DNA reads TGTGCCAGCAGTTTATTACAGGGAAGCAATCAGCCCCAGCATTTT. The encoded protein is CASSLLQGSNQPQHF.

This chain links TRBV5-6 with TRBJ1-6; 8 nucleotides agree with TRBD1. The V segment lost 1 base and the J segment 7 bases; nucleotides outside the gene matches: 7. The germline V gene encodes CDR1 SGHDT and CDR2 YYEEEE. The CDR3 loop spans 16 amino acids. This CDR3 is CASSLTGTGFNSPLHF. The CDR3 region has the DNA TGTGCCAGCAGCTTGACCGGGACAGGCTTCAATTCACCCCTCCACTTT.

This clone was found once. The chain has TRBV7-8 and TRBJ1-5; D may be TRBD1 (6 bases). V lost 5 bases, J lost 3 bases, and 11 bases lay in between. From germline, CDR1 is SGHVS and CDR2 FQNEAQ. This CDR3 has 14 amino acids. CDR3 in DNA: TGTGCCAGCAGCCACGGGACAATCAATCAGCCCCAGCATTTT. Translated, it gives CASSHGTINQPQHF.

J is TRBJ2-2 and V is TRBV18; D is unclear. The CDR3 spans 14 residues. V shed 3 bases and J shed 3 bases, with 8 bases lying between them. Looked up from germline, CDR1 is KGHSH and CDR2 is LQKENI. The chain's CDR3 is CASSPLSHTGELFF. In nucleotides, the CDR3 is TGTGCCAGCTCACCCCTGAGCCACACCGGGGAGCTGTTTTTT.

The gene calls are TRBV28 and TRBJ2-7, with a tentative D call TRBD2 (7 bases). Trimming stripped 5 bases from V and 4 bases from J, with 18 bases between. The germline V gene has CDR1 MDHEN and CDR2 SYDVKM. This CDR3 is 15 amino acids long. The chain's CDR3 is CASSQLGGGGYEQYF. The CDR3 bases are TGTGCCAGCAGTCAACTGGGGGGGGGCGGGTACGAGCAGTACTTC.

V is TRBV6-5 and J is TRBJ2-7; 9 positions match TRBD1. After removal of 6 bases from V and 2 bases from J, the junction contained 8 bases not matched to a gene. Germline CDR1 MNHEY, CDR2 SVGAGI. This CDR3 contains 15 residues. Written as DNA, the CDR3 is TGTGCCAGCAGCCCCGGACAGGGGTCAACCTACGAGCAGTACTTC. This codes for CASSPGQGSTYEQYF.

The DNA of the CDR3 is TGTGCCAGCAGCTTCCAGGGGTCTATGAACACTGAAGCTTTCTTT. This sequence encodes CASSFQGSMNTEAFF. The chain recombines TRBV7-8 with TRBJ1-1; possible D gene TRBD1, 6 bases. Looked up from germline, CDR1 is SGHVS and CDR2 is FQNEAQ. The V gene lost 3 bases and the J gene lost 0 bases, with 11 bases spanning the gap. The CDR3 sequence is 15 residues long. Combining the CDR3 with reference TRBV7-8 and TRBJ1-1 gives the whole variable domain GAGVSQSPRYKVAKRGQDVALRCDPISGHVSLFWYQQALGQGPEFLTYFQNEAQLDKSGLPSDRFFAERPEGSVSTLKIQRTQQEDSAVYLCASSFQGSMNTEAFFGQGTRLTVV.

CDR3 region: CATSSGQGAGADTQYF. DNA for the CDR3: TGTGCCACCAGCAGCGGACAGGGGGCAGGCGCAGATACGCAGTATTTT. The chain has TRBV15 and TRBJ2-3; the match to TRBD1 covers 11 bases. CDR1 and CDR2 from the germline V gene are LNHNV and YYDKDF (reference sequence). Unmatched junction bases numbered 6, after V lost 3 bases and J lost 4 bases. This CDR3 contains 16 residues.

This clone was seen only a few times. The chain couples TRBV9 to TRBJ2-1; TRBD2 agrees at 9 bases. This CDR3 is built from 15 residues. V shed 2 bases and J 7 bases; nucleotides not matched to a gene: 7. The germline gives CDR1 SGDLS, CDR2 YYNGEE. CDR3 loop: CASSVIGGRGNEQFF. DNA for the CDR3: TGTGCCAGCAGCGTCATCGGCGGGAGGGGAAATGAGCAGTTCTTC.

The genes are TRBV9 and TRBJ2-5; the D gene is possibly TRBD2 (6 bases). The CDR3 runs 15 residues. With 0 bases removed from V and 1 base from J, the gap between germline ends came to 10 bases. CDR1 and CDR2 (germline): SGDLS, YYNGEE. CDR3 amino acids: CASSVGMGGQETQYF. The CDR3 DNA is TGTGCCAGCAGCGTAGGAATGGGGGGCCAAGAGACCCAGTACTTC.

The chain links TRBV5-1 to TRBJ2-2; a weak D match, TRBD1 (6 bases). This CDR3 is built from 14 residues. V lost 7 bases to trimming and J lost 7 bases, with 17 bases between them. Germline CDR1 reads SGHRS; CDR2 reads YFSETQ. The CDR3 sequence: CASWSSGTNGELFF. DNA for the CDR3: TGCGCCAGCTGGTCTTCCGGGACAAACGGGGAGCTGTTTTTT.

The genes are TRBV10-3 and TRBJ2-1, with TRBD2 identical over 10 bases. Germline V gives CDR1 ENHRY, CDR2 SYGVKD. The junction had 4 bases not matched to a gene; V was cut back by 4 bases and J by 7 bases. The CDR3 loop spans 14 amino acids. The CDR3 coding sequence is TGTGCCATCAGTGTCCCTAGCGGGGGAAATGAGCAGTTCTTC. Its translation is CAISVPSGGNEQFF.

This rearrangement joins TRBV4-2 to TRBJ2-5, with D perhaps matching TRBD1 (6 bases). This CDR3 has 15 amino acids. Deletions cut 6 bases from V and 0 bases from J, with 14 bases between. The V gene's germline CDR1 is LGHNA and CDR2 YNFKEQ. The CDR3 sequence is CASRMGGQNQETQYF. In DNA form, the CDR3 reads TGTGCCAGCAGGATGGGTGGACAGAACCAAGAGACCCAGTACTTC.

The chain joins TRBV5-1 to TRBJ2-2, with TRBD1 identical over 10 bases. Per the germline V gene, CDR1 is SGHRS and CDR2 is YFSETQ. Losses at the gene ends were 5 bases for V and 3 bases for J; bases not matched to a gene: 7. The CDR3 has 16 residues. Here the CDR3 DNA reads TGCGCCAGCAGACCAGGACAGGGGGTAGACACCGGGGAGCTGTTTTTT. Protein: CASRPGQGVDTGELFF.

Turning to this clone: One end of the junction does not line up with germline, which may come from a read error. V gene TRBV5-6 combines with J gene TRBJ2-4, with D possibly being TRBD1 (6 bases). The CDR3 sequence is 16 residues long. CDR1 is SGHDT, CDR2 YYEEEE, per germline. CDR3 sequence reads: CASSLGQARAKNSQYF. CDR3 in DNA: TGTGCCAGCAGCTTGGGACAGGCGCGAGCCAAAAACAGTCAGTACTTC.